A single sample gave rise to the 7 T cell receptor beta chains below, sequenced in a study of spatial heterogeneity in lung cancer. Overall study results and limits: Higher tumor mutation counts went along with higher counts of expanded intratumoral alpha and beta TCRs.

Via MiXCR, TCRdb re-called the 5' RACE reads, giving one row per CDR3 protein. Among about 8,000 distinct CDR3 sequences listed, roughly 9.6% were seen once. Antigens for these TCRs are unknown. Specified time point: sample taken at primary tumor resection. The sample in question was lung tumor tissue, obtained at surgery. These receptor sequences come from a male donor with early-stage non-small cell lung cancer.

There are many counts of this clonotype. The V and J genes are TRBV15 and TRBJ1-3; D gene ambiguous. CDR1 and CDR2 (germline): LNHNV, YYDKDF (reference sequence). The V and J ends lost 7 bases and 7 bases respectively, with 11 bases between them. This CDR3 contains 12 residues. CDR3 coding DNA: TGTGCCACCAAATCCCCCGGGAACACCATATATTTT. Encoded protein: CATKSPGNTIYF.

By proportion, this clonotype is medium-sized. The V gene is TRBV10-3, the J gene TRBJ1-2; no definite D call. Germline V lookup: CDR1 ENHRY, CDR2 SYGVKD. The CDR3 loop spans 13 amino acids. The DNA for the CDR3 is TGTGCAGCGTCTCCGGCAGGAGACTATGGCTACACCTTC. As protein: CAASPAGDYGYTF.

The genes are TRBV7-6 and TRBJ2-1; no firm D call. Trimming shortened V by 3 bases and J by 0 bases, and 6 bases separated the two germline ends. This CDR3 has 14 residues. From germline, CDR1 is SGHVS and CDR2 FNYEAQ. CDR3 in amino acids: CASSFDLSYNEQFF. Written as DNA, the CDR3 is TGTGCCAGCAGCTTTGACCTCTCCTACAATGAGCAGTTCTTC.

Within the sample, this clonotype is medium-sized. V gene TRBV6-5 combines with J gene TRBJ2-6; D is unresolved. The germline V gene encodes CDR1 MNHEY and CDR2 SVGAGI. The CDR3 sequence is 14 residues long. Between the trimmed V and J ends, which lost 8 bases and 2 bases, there was a span of 10 bases. CDR3: CASGNPAGANVLTF. The CDR3 coding sequence is TGTGCCAGCGGGAATCCTGCTGGGGCCAACGTCCTGACTTTC.

This clonotype came up many times. V usage is TRBV3-1 and J usage is TRBJ1-4, with D unclear. The CDR3 is 14 amino acids. Trimming stripped 4 bases from V and 3 bases from J, with 9 bases between. Germline CDR1 and CDR2: LGHDT and YNNKEL (reference sequence). This CDR3 is CASSPGIANEKLFF. DNA of the CDR3: TGTGCCAGCAGCCCGGGGATAGCTAATGAAAAACTGTTTTTT.

This clonotype came up many times. The chain has TRBV5-5 and TRBJ2-3; a weak D match, TRBD2 (6 bases). CDR1 and CDR2 from the germline V gene are SGHKS and YYEKEE (reference sequence). The CDR3 is 14 residues long. V lost 4 bases and J 0 bases, leaving 9 bases between the germline ends. The CDR3 here is CASSPGTSTDTQYF. The DNA of the CDR3 is TGTGCCAGCAGCCCGGGGACTAGCACAGATACGCAGTATTTT.

The chain recombines TRBV24-1 with TRBJ2-4; TRBD1 agrees at 8 bases. In germline, CDR1 is KGHDR, CDR2 SFDVKD. The CDR3 covers 12 residues. V lost 4 bases and J lost 16; bases outside the gene matches: 8. DNA of the CDR3: TGTGCCACCAGTGAGAGGACAGGGAAAGTATACTTC. Its translation: CATSERTGKVYF.